This passage covers 3 T cell receptor beta chains from one sample sequenced in a study of OX40 agonist ivuxolimab in advanced cancers. Sequencing was performed with immunoSEQ multiplex PCR; in TCRdb, only in-frame clones are kept and a portion is missing. The data hold 77,000 or so clones, with 78% observed a single time. The starting material was CD4+ or CD8+ T cells sorted from blood, obtained in a trial of the OX40 agonist ivuxolimab. These receptors were taken from an adult with an advanced solid tumor such as melanoma, head and neck, liver or kidney cancer.

V and J are TRBV4-3 and TRBJ1-6, with D possibly TRBD1 on 5 matching bases. The ends were cut back, 0 bases at V and 5 bases at J, with 11 bases in the middle. In germline, CDR1 is LGHNA, CDR2 YSLEER. The CDR3 sequence is 16 residues long. CDR3 sequence: CASSQDFRADNSPLHF. The CDR3 DNA is TGCGCCAGCAGCCAAGATTTCAGGGCGGATAATTCACCCCTCCACTTT.

This chain connects TRBV5-4 to TRBJ2-5; D is unclear. V was pared by 0 bases and J by 6 bases, with 9 bases between. Germline V lookup: CDR1 SGHNT, CDR2 YYREEE (reference sequence). The CDR3 runs to 13 residues. CDR3 sequence reads: CASSLAVGKTQYF. The CDR3 DNA reads TGTGCCAGCAGCTTGGCGGTAGGGAAGACCCAGTACTTC.

This clone came up once. The chain couples TRBV5-1 to TRBJ1-2; tentative D call: TRBD1 (6 bases). V shed 0 bases and J shed 4 bases, with 7 bases lying between them. The CDR3 sequence is 13 residues long. From germline, CDR1 is SGHRS and CDR2 YFSETQ. The DNA of the CDR3 is TGCGCCAGCAGCTTGGCACAGGGCTATGGCTACACCTTC. Amino acid sequence: CASSLAQGYGYTF.